Listed here are 21 T cell receptor beta chains from one sample, sequenced in a study of T cell responses to AZD1222 COVID-19 vaccine. Clones were sequenced by immunoSEQ multiplex PCR, and TCRdb holds only the in-frame ones, with some missing. The sample holds 50,000 to 60,000 clones, over 70% seen once. Sequencing was performed on peripheral blood, taken on day 0 of AZD1222 vaccination. Receptor source: an adult in good health.

The chain has TRBV30 and TRBJ1-2; D ambiguous. CDR1 GTSNPN and CDR2 SVGIG come from the germline V gene (reference sequence). The CDR3 extends over 13 amino acids. Trimming stripped 3 bases from V and 7 bases from J, with 15 bases between. The CDR3, as DNA: TGTGCCTGGAGAACCCAGTCGTTCTTTGGCTACACCTTC. It encodes CAWRTQSFFGYTF.

The rearrangement links TRBV5-1 to TRBJ1-4, with D perhaps matching TRBD1 (5 bases). Germline CDR1 is SGHRS and CDR2 is YFSETQ. There are 16 residues in the CDR3. Trimming pared 0 bases from V and 8 bases from J, leaving 17 bases between. CDR3: CASSLAGAVGQEKLFF. In DNA, the CDR3 is TGCGCCAGCAGCTTGGCCGGGGCAGTGGGCCAGGAAAAACTGTTTTTT.

The V call is TRBV20-1, the J call TRBJ2-7, with 14 bases fitting TRBD2. Trimming cost V 3 bases and J 6 bases; bases outside gene matches: 13. The CDR3 length is 17 residues. CDR1 DFQATT and CDR2 SNEGSKA come from the germline V gene (reference sequence). The CDR3 DNA is TGCAGTGCTAGTGGACCGGGACTAGCGGGAGTCCTGGCCGAGCAGTACTTC. Residues: CSASGPGLAGVLAEQYF.

The V call is TRBV7-9, the J call TRBJ2-7, with a possible D match to TRBD2 (5 bases). V dropped 6 bases and J dropped 0 bases, with 12 bases sitting between them. This CDR3 is built from 14 residues. In germline, CDR1 is SEHNR, CDR2 FQNEAQ (reference sequence). The CDR3 nucleotides read TGTGCCAGCAGTTCGGACTGGACCTCCTACGAGCAGTACTTC. Its protein product is CASSSDWTSYEQYF.

The CDR3: CASSLGGSSGTQETQYF. In DNA form, the CDR3 reads TGTGCCAGCAGCTTAGGGGGATCTAGCGGGACCCAAGAGACCCAGTACTTC. The V gene is TRBV7-9, the J gene TRBJ2-5; 9 bases agree with TRBD2. This CDR3 is built from 17 residues. V lost 1 base to trimming and J lost 1 base; unmatched junction nucleotides: 7. The germline CDR1 and CDR2 sequences are SEHNR and FQNEAQ (reference sequence).

A single count supports this clone. The chain joins TRBV6-5 to TRBJ2-7; D may match TRBD1 or TRBD2 (5 bases each). V was cut by 6 bases and J by 2 bases, with 14 bases left in between. The germline V gene encodes CDR1 MNHEY and CDR2 SVGAGI. The CDR3 is 14 amino acids. The CDR3: CASRPGTQPYEQYF. CDR3 nucleotide sequence: TGTGCCAGCAGACCCGGGACCCAACCCTACGAGCAGTACTTC.

The V gene is TRBV19, the J gene TRBJ1-5; TRBD1 is a possible D gene (5 bases). The CDR3 has 15 amino acids. V shed 6 bases and J shed 3 bases, with 15 bases lying between them. Germline loops: CDR1 LNHDA, CDR2 SQIVND (reference sequence). The CDR3 DNA follows: TGTGCCAGTAGCACAAGGGGTGGCGCCAATCAGCCCCAGCATTTT. The encoded protein is CASSTRGGANQPQHF. Combining the CDR3 with reference TRBV19 and TRBJ1-5 gives the whole variable domain DGGITQSPKYLFRKEGQNVTLSCEQNLNHDAMYWYRQDPGQGLRLIYYSQIVNDFQKGDIAEGYSVSREKKESFPLTVTSAQKNPTAFYLCASSTRGGANQPQHFGDGTRLSIL.

The gene calls are TRBV6-2 or TRBV6-3 and TRBJ2-2, with 12 bases that match TRBD1. V lost 5 bases, J lost 4 bases, and 5 bases stayed unmatched. The CDR3 is made up of 16 amino acids. In germline, CDR1 is MNHEY, CDR2 SVGEGT. This chain's CDR3 is CASSRPGQGATGELFF. The CDR3 bases are TGTGCCAGCAGTAGACCGGGACAGGGGGCCACCGGGGAGCTGTTTTTT.

The chain employs TRBV14 and TRBJ1-1, with a weak D call TRBD1 (5 bases). CDR1 and CDR2 from the germline V gene are SGHDN and FVKESK. This CDR3 is 13 amino acids long. The germline V and J ends were trimmed by 5 bases and 1 base, with 8 bases remaining between them. CDR3 amino acids: CASSIGGNTEAFF. CDR3 nucleotide sequence: TGTGCCAGCAGCATCGGGGGGAACACTGAAGCTTTCTTT.

This chain connects TRBV5-1 to TRBJ2-5; D gene ambiguous. Germline V gene sequence: CDR1 SGHRS, CDR2 YFSETQ. This CDR3 region has 12 residues. Trimming pared 2 bases from V and 3 bases from J, leaving 5 bases between. The CDR3 DNA is TGCGCCAGCAGCTTTGGGGAAGAGACCCAGTACTTC. It codes for CASSFGEETQYF.

The chain carries TRBV7-2 and TRBJ2-7; maybe TRBD2 (5 bases). V lost 1 base to trimming and J lost 2 bases, with 12 bases between them. CDR3 length: 15 residues. Looked up from germline, CDR1 is SGHTA and CDR2 is FQGNSA. CDR3 DNA sequence: TGTGCCAGCAGCTTAGAGGCTAGCAGGACCTACGAGCAGTACTTC. It specifies CASSLEASRTYEQYF.

This chain joins TRBV30 and TRBJ1-5; possible D gene TRBD1, 6 bases. V was cut by 3 bases and J by 4 bases, with 10 bases left in between. The CDR3 has 13 amino acids. Germline-derived CDR1 and CDR2 are GTSNPN and SVGIG (reference sequence). Here the CDR3 reads CAWRRGGNQPQHF. The DNA of the CDR3 is TGTGCCTGGAGAAGAGGGGGTAATCAGCCCCAGCATTTT.

This clone was counted a few times. The J gene is TRBJ2-3, the V gene TRBV7-3; possible D gene TRBD2, 6 bases. There are 16 residues in the CDR3. Germline V gene data show CDR1 as SGHTA and CDR2 as FQGTGA. The V gene lost 5 bases and the J gene lost 1 base, with 16 bases spanning the gap. CDR3 in DNA: TGTGCCAGCAGCCAAGAGGGTCGCGGGGGCACAGATACGCAGTATTTT. Its protein is CASSQEGRGGTDTQYF. Looking up the rest from reference TRBV7-3 and TRBJ2-3 gives the full variable domain: GAGVSQTPSNKVTEKGKYVELRCDPISGHTALYWYRQSLGQGPEFLIYFQGTGAADDSGLPNDRFFAVRPEGSVSTLKIQRTERGDSAVYLCASSQEGRGGTDTQYFGPGTRLTVL.

This clone was found a few times. CDR3 nucleotide sequence: TGTGCCAGTAGTAGTAACGGGGCGCCAGGTCGGACTGAAGCTTTCTTT. This codes for CASSSNGAPGRTEAFF. This sequence joins TRBV19 and TRBJ1-1; D may be TRBD1 (5 bases). V was pared by 4 bases and J by 5 bases, with 20 bases between. The germline gives CDR1 LNHDA, CDR2 SQIVND (reference sequence). This CDR3 has 16 amino acids. Combining the CDR3 with reference TRBV19 and TRBJ1-1 gives the whole variable domain DGGITQSPKYLFRKEGQNVTLSCEQNLNHDAMYWYRQDPGQGLRLIYYSQIVNDFQKGDIAEGYSVSREKKESFPLTVTSAQKNPTAFYLCASSSNGAPGRTEAFFGQGTRLTVV.

This sequence joins TRBV19 and TRBJ1-1; a possible D gene is TRBD1 (5 bases). Trimming removed 6 bases at V and 2 bases at J, with 13 bases between. The CDR3 contains 14 residues. Germline V gene data show CDR1 as LNHDA and CDR2 as SQIVND (reference sequence). This chain's CDR3 is CASSPQGGNTEAFF. CDR3 sequence (DNA): TGTGCCAGTAGCCCTCAGGGAGGCAACACTGAAGCTTTCTTT.

The chain recombines TRBV7-2 with TRBJ2-7; no firm D call. V was cut by 1 base and J by 5 bases, with 12 bases left in between. The germline gives CDR1 SGHTA, CDR2 FQGNSA. The CDR3 is 14 amino acids. The CDR3 bases are TGTGCCAGCAGCTTAGTTGGTGGGTTCGACGAGCAGTACTTC. Protein sequence: CASSLVGGFDEQYF.

The V gene is TRBV19, the J gene TRBJ2-1; TRBD2 aligns across 10 bases. V shed 2 bases and J 10 bases; nucleotides not matched to a gene: 8. Germline CDR1 and CDR2: LNHDA and SQIVND (reference sequence). CDR3 length: 15 residues. CDR3 nucleotide sequence: TGTGCCAGTAGTATAAGGCTAGCGGGAGAGGGGGAGCAGTTCTTC. Translation gives CASSIRLAGEGEQFF.

The CDR3 protein is CASSLPGLAIYNEQFF. The CDR3 region has the DNA TGCGCCAGCAGCTTACCGGGACTAGCCATATACAATGAGCAGTTCTTC. This sequence joins TRBV5-1 and TRBJ2-1; 9 bases fit TRBD2. This CDR3 is built from 16 residues. Germline V gene sequence: CDR1 SGHRS, CDR2 YFSETQ. With V trimmed by 2 bases and J by 4 bases, 7 bases remained unmatched.

The V call is TRBV3-1 (or the pseudogene TRBV3-2), the J call TRBJ2-1; 11 nucleotides agree with TRBD1. Germline lookup yields CDR1 LGHDT and CDR2 YNNKEL (reference sequence). The CDR3 is made up of 15 amino acids. The V segment lost 1 base and the J segment 8 bases; nucleotides outside the gene matches: 4. The DNA for the CDR3 is TGTGCCAGCAGCCAAGCGGACAGGGGGCACGATGAGCAGTTCTTC. It is translated as CASSQADRGHDEQFF.

V usage is TRBV14 and J usage is TRBJ1-3, with 7 bases lining up with TRBD1. This CDR3 is built from 15 residues. Germline assignment: CDR1 SGHDN and CDR2 FVKESK. The V gene end was trimmed by 3 bases and the J gene end by 2 bases; junction bases not matched to a gene: 4. CDR3: CASSHRTGTGNTIYF. The CDR3 DNA reads as TGTGCCAGCAGCCATAGGACAGGCACTGGAAACACCATATATTTT.

This chain joins TRBV2 and TRBJ2-1, with D unclear. Trimming shortened V by 5 bases and J by 5 bases, and 10 bases separated the two germline ends. CDR1 is SNHLY and CDR2 is FYNNEI in the germline V gene. The CDR3 has 13 residues. CDR3 region: CASSQRPNNEQFF. The CDR3 DNA is TGTGCCAGCAGTCAAAGACCAAACAATGAGCAGTTCTTC. The complete variable domain, with remaining parts taken from reference TRBV2 and TRBJ2-1, reads EPEVTQTPSHQVTQMGQEVILRCVPISNHLYFYWYRQILGQKVEFLVSFYNNEISEKSEIFDDQFSVERPDGSNFTLKIRSTKLEDSAMYFCASSQRPNNEQFFGPGTRLTVL.